The 32 T cell receptor beta chains listed next were all sequenced from one sample in a study of OX40 agonist ivuxolimab in advanced cancers. This table comes from immunoSEQ multiplex PCR, and its TCRdb copy is limited to in-frame clones, with some not included. The sample lists tens of thousands of clones; 85% to 90% were seen once. Here the sequenced sample was CD4+ or CD8+ T cells sorted from blood, taken in a trial of the OX40 agonist ivuxolimab. The origin of the receptors is an adult with an advanced solid tumor such as melanoma, head and neck, liver or kidney cancer.

The CDR3 DNA reads TGTGCCAGACGGAGGTTGAACACTGAAGCTTTCTTT. Translation gives CARRRLNTEAFF. The chain links TRBV30 to TRBJ1-1, with D hard to call. Trimming took off 8 bases at V and 0 bases at J, with 10 bases between the two ends. Germline assignment: CDR1 GTSNPN and CDR2 SVGIG (reference sequence). The CDR3 is 12 amino acids.

V and J are TRBV28 and TRBJ1-5; the D is unclear. V was cut by 7 bases and J by 4 bases, with 23 bases left in between. The germline V gene has CDR1 MDHEN and CDR2 SYDVKM. The CDR3 totals 17 residues. This CDR3 reads CASTPNLGRGQNQPQHF. CDR3 DNA: TGTGCCAGCACGCCAAATTTAGGGAGAGGCCAGAATCAGCCCCAGCATTTT.

The chain combines TRBV2 with TRBJ1-2; no clear D gene. V gave up 2 bases and J gave up 7 bases, with 14 bases separating them. Germline V gene lookup returns CDR1 SNHLY and CDR2 FYNNEI. The CDR3 is made up of 14 amino acids. The DNA of the CDR3 is TGTGCCAGCAGTGAAAGGTCCCGTCGAGGTGGCTACACCTTC. Its protein product is CASSERSRRGGYTF.

The chain uses TRBV7-9 and TRBJ2-2, with a possible D match to TRBD2 (6 bases). The V and J ends lost 5 bases and 7 bases respectively, with 14 bases between them. The germline V gene has CDR1 SEHNR and CDR2 FQNEAQ (reference sequence). This CDR3 is built from 14 residues. The CDR3 DNA reads as TGTGCCAGCAGCCCGACGACTAGTCACGGGGAGCTGTTTTTT. Amino acid sequence: CASSPTTSHGELFF.

V gene TRBV7-9 combines with J gene TRBJ1-5, with D hard to call. CDR3 size: 14 residues. The V gene's germline CDR1 is SEHNR and CDR2 FQNEAQ (reference sequence). V lost 5 bases and J lost 3, with 11 bases in between. For the CDR3, the DNA is TGTGCCAGCAGCCTAGACGGTTACAATCAGCCCCAGCATTTT. It yields the protein CASSLDGYNQPQHF.

This chain uses TRBV7-2 with TRBJ2-7; the D is unclear. Germline values: CDR1 SGHTA, CDR2 FQGNSA. Trimming removed 5 bases from V and 0 bases from J, with 5 bases in between. The CDR3 is made up of 12 amino acids. The CDR3 region is CASSRSSYEQYF. For the CDR3, the DNA is TGTGCCAGCAGCCGCAGCTCCTACGAGCAGTACTTC.

This clone was seen a single time. The chain recombines TRBV11-1 with TRBJ2-5, with D possibly TRBD2 on 5 matching bases. From germline, CDR1 is SGHAT and CDR2 FQDESV (reference sequence). Trimming stripped 1 base from V and 7 bases from J, with 16 bases between. The CDR3 is 15 amino acids. CDR3 sequence reads: CASSLDGPGVGTQYF. CDR3 bases: TGTGCCAGCAGCTTAGACGGACCCGGGGTTGGGACCCAGTACTTC.

The V call is TRBV5-4, the J call TRBJ2-7, with D possibly TRBD1 on 5 matching bases. From germline, CDR1 is SGHNT and CDR2 YYREEE (reference sequence). The CDR3 consists of 13 residues. With 0 bases removed from V and 3 bases from J, the gap between germline ends came to 7 bases. CDR3 DNA sequence: TGTGCCAGCAGCTTGGCAGGGAACTACGAGCAGTACTTC. It translates to CASSLAGNYEQYF. The entire variable domain, with the rest obtained from reference TRBV5-4 and TRBJ2-7, is as follows: ETGVTQSPTHLIKTRGQQVTLRCSSQSGHNTVSWYQQALGQGPQFIFQYYREEENGRGNFPPRFSGLQFPNYSSELNVNALELDDSALYLCASSLAGNYEQYFGPGTRLTVT.

This clone was counted only a few times. The V gene is TRBV27, the J gene TRBJ2-7, with 14 bases lining up with TRBD2. Germline V CDR1 and CDR2: MNHEY, SMNVEV (reference sequence). The CDR3 consists of 15 residues. J was trimmed by 4 bases and V by 5 bases; bases with no gene match: 4. CDR3 region: CASSLGTSGRYEQYF. The CDR3 DNA sequence: TGTGCCAGCAGTCTAGGGACTAGCGGGAGATACGAGCAGTACTTC.

The chain employs TRBV28 and TRBJ2-1; no clear D gene. With 8 bases removed from V and 0 bases from J, the gap between germline ends came to 11 bases. Germline values: CDR1 MDHEN, CDR2 SYDVKM. This CDR3 is 14 amino acids long. Here the CDR3 reads CASLGSGSYNEQFF. CDR3 nucleotides: TGTGCCAGCCTAGGCTCGGGCTCCTACAATGAGCAGTTCTTC.

The rearrangement uses TRBV28 and TRBJ1-2; TRBD1 is a possible D gene (5 bases). Trimming shortened V by 4 bases and J by 1 base, and 16 bases separated the two germline ends. The CDR3 spans 16 residues. CDR1 and CDR2 (germline): MDHEN, SYDVKM. In nucleotides, the CDR3 is TGTGCCAGCAGTTCCATCCAGGGTGGCGATAACTATGGCTACACCTTC. Amino acid sequence: CASSSIQGGDNYGYTF.

This clone has only one observation. J is TRBJ2-1 and V is TRBV2; 10 bases line up with TRBD2. The CDR3 spans 17 residues. Germline V lookup: CDR1 SNHLY, CDR2 FYNNEI. After removal of 6 bases from V and 7 bases from J, the junction contained 15 bases not matched to a gene. The CDR3 DNA follows: TGTGCCAGCAGCGCCCGACTTCTAGCGGGAGAATTGAATGAGCAGTTCTTC. Translated: CASSARLLAGELNEQFF.

This clone occurred once. The chain has TRBV6-1 and TRBJ1-5; the match to TRBD1 covers 7 bases. This CDR3 region has 15 residues. CDR1 and CDR2 from the germline V gene are MNHNS and SASEGT. J gave up 2 bases and V 4 bases, and 5 bases lay outside the gene matches. CDR3 nucleotide sequence: TGTGCCAGCAGTGGAGGGGGCTCCGGCAATCAGCCCCAGCATTTT. Translated: CASSGGGSGNQPQHF.

The CDR3 is CASSYSRGMGEQYF. CDR3 nucleotides: TGTGCCAGCAGTTACTCCAGGGGGATGGGCGAGCAGTACTTC. The chain has TRBV6-5 and TRBJ2-7; 7 positions match TRBD1. The CDR3 runs 14 residues. Losses at the gene ends were 0 bases for V and 6 bases for J; bases not matched to a gene: 5. Germline V gene sequence: CDR1 MNHEY, CDR2 SVGAGI.

V usage is TRBV5-1 and J usage is TRBJ1-2; D is uncertain. The length of the CDR3 is 13 residues. V lost 3 bases and J lost 4, with 10 bases in between. Per germline, CDR1 SGHRS and CDR2 YFSETQ. CDR3 residues: CASSSENIYGYTF. The CDR3 nucleotides are TGCGCCAGCAGCTCGGAAAATATCTATGGCTACACCTTC.

This clone appeared once. The J gene is TRBJ2-7, the V gene TRBV4-1; no definite D call. The germline CDR1 and CDR2 sequences are MGHRA and YSYEKL. V dropped 4 bases and J dropped 0 bases, with 10 bases sitting between them. The length of the CDR3 is 14 residues. DNA of the CDR3: TGCGCCAGCAGCCCTCATAGCAACTCCTACGAGCAGTACTTC. Amino acid sequence: CASSPHSNSYEQYF.

The V gene is TRBV5-4, the J gene TRBJ2-6, with 9 bases that match TRBD1. The CDR3 extends over 17 amino acids. Germline V CDR1 and CDR2: SGHNT, YYREEE (reference sequence). V dropped 0 bases and J dropped 2; count of bases not matched to a gene: 3. This CDR3 reads CASSLDRGLTGANVLTF. The CDR3 region has the DNA TGTGCCAGCAGCTTGGACAGGGGGCTCACTGGGGCCAACGTCCTGACTTTC.

CDR3 bases: TGTGCCAGCAGCTTCCTAGCTGGCACAGATACGCAGTATTTT. Translated, it gives CASSFLAGTDTQYF. The chain has TRBV7-3 and TRBJ2-3, with D possibly TRBD2 on 5 matching bases. The germline CDR1 and CDR2 sequences are SGHTA and FQGTGA. Trimming left V 3 bases short and J 1 base short, with 8 bases between. The CDR3 runs 14 residues.

The CDR3 loop reads CAWSGQNTEAFF. The CDR3 coding sequence is TGTGCCTGGAGTGGGCAGAACACTGAAGCTTTCTTT. The chain recombines TRBV30 with TRBJ1-1; D is undetermined. The CDR3 covers 12 residues. The ends were cut back, 1 base at V and 1 base at J, with 4 bases in the middle. Germline CDR1 is GTSNPN and CDR2 is SVGIG (reference sequence). Combining the CDR3 with reference TRBV30 and TRBJ1-1 gives the whole variable domain SQTIHQWPATLVQPVGSPLSLECTVEGTSNPNLYWYRQAAGRGLQLLFYSVGIGQISSEVPQNLSASRPQDRQFILSSKKLLLSDSGFYLCAWSGQNTEAFFGQGTRLTVV.

This chain uses TRBV28 with TRBJ1-2; the match to TRBD1 covers 10 bases. The ends lost 5 bases at V and 4 bases at J; junction bases unmatched: 7. CDR3 length equals 15 residues. Germline V gene lookup returns CDR1 MDHEN and CDR2 SYDVKM. The CDR3 coding sequence is TGTGCCAGCAGTCTAGGGACAGGGGCGAGCTATGGCTACACCTTC. It specifies CASSLGTGASYGYTF.

This chain links TRBV6-5 with TRBJ2-2; no clear D gene. The V gene lost 6 bases and the J gene lost 7 bases, with 6 bases spanning the gap. CDR3 length: 11 residues. In germline, CDR1 is MNHEY, CDR2 SVGAGI. For the CDR3, the DNA is TGTGCCAGCAGAACCGTCGGGGAGCTGTTTTTT. This sequence encodes CASRTVGELFF.

J is TRBJ2-3 and V is TRBV7-9; D unclear. V was cut by 5 bases and J by 3 bases, with 6 bases left in between. The CDR3 has 12 residues. Germline V gene sequence: CDR1 SEHNR, CDR2 FQNEAQ (reference sequence). The CDR3 region is CASSPETDTQYF. Here the CDR3 DNA reads TGTGCCAGCAGCCCCGAGACAGATACGCAGTATTTT.

V usage is TRBV7-9 and J usage is TRBJ1-2; 9 bases are shared with TRBD1. Germline V gene data show CDR1 as SEHNR and CDR2 as FQNEAQ (reference sequence). Germline trimming cut 5 bases from V and 8 bases from J; bases unmatched to any gene: 9. This CDR3 has 14 residues. The DNA of the CDR3 is TGTGCCAGCAGCCAGGGACAGGGAATTTACGGCTACACCTTC. This gives the protein CASSQGQGIYGYTF.

This chain joins TRBV2 and TRBJ2-5; D unclear. The CDR3 covers 11 residues. CDR1 is SNHLY, CDR2 FYNNEI, per germline. V was cut by 7 bases and J by 4 bases, with 7 bases left in between. This CDR3 is CASTIRETQYF. CDR3 nucleotides: TGTGCCAGCACCATTCGAGAGACCCAGTACTTC.

The V gene is TRBV19, the J gene TRBJ2-3; TRBD1 is a possible D gene (5 bases). CDR3 length: 12 residues. V was clipped by 6 bases and J by 6 bases, with 10 bases between them. CDR1 and CDR2 (germline): LNHDA, SQIVND (reference sequence). The CDR3 reads CASRQDRDTQYF. CDR3 coding DNA: TGTGCCAGTAGACAGGACCGCGATACGCAGTATTTT. Based on the CDR3 plus reference TRBV19 and TRBJ2-3, the full variable domain is DGGITQSPKYLFRKEGQNVTLSCEQNLNHDAMYWYRQDPGQGLRLIYYSQIVNDFQKGDIAEGYSVSREKKESFPLTVTSAQKNPTAFYLCASRQDRDTQYFGPGTRLTVL.

The chain uses TRBV6-5 and TRBJ2-3, with 8 bases matching TRBD1. The germline CDR1 and CDR2 sequences are MNHEY and SVGAGI. The CDR3 is made up of 14 amino acids. V shed 6 bases, J shed 2 bases, and the junction held 4 bases outside the gene matches. This CDR3 is CASSMDRVTDTQYF. CDR3 DNA sequence: TGTGCCAGCAGCATGGACAGGGTCACAGATACGCAGTATTTT.

This clone appeared a single time. This chain joins TRBV28 and TRBJ1-4; maybe TRBD1 (6 bases). Germline CDR1 and CDR2: MDHEN and SYDVKM. The V end lost 5 bases, the J end lost 5 bases, and 15 bases lay between the germline ends. The CDR3 contains 15 residues. The chain's CDR3 is CASSRGGGPNEKLFF. In nucleotides, the CDR3 is TGTGCCAGCAGTCGAGGGGGGGGACCCAATGAAAAACTGTTTTTT. Based on the CDR3 plus reference TRBV28 and TRBJ1-4, the full variable domain is DVKVTQSSRYLVKRTGEKVFLECVQDMDHENMFWYRQDPGLGLRLIYFSYDVKMKEKGDIPEGYSVSREKKERFSLILESASTNQTSMYLCASSRGGGPNEKLFFGSGTQLSVL.

This sequence joins TRBV5-4 and TRBJ2-2; no clear D gene. The ends were cut back, 6 bases at V and 3 bases at J, with 12 bases in the middle. CDR3 length: 14 amino acids. The germline V gene has CDR1 SGHNT and CDR2 YYREEE (reference sequence). CDR3 in amino acids: CASTPEPDTGELFF. The CDR3 DNA follows: TGTGCCAGCACCCCCGAGCCGGACACCGGGGAGCTGTTTTTT.

The chain uses TRBV2 and TRBJ1-1, with 7 bases fitting TRBD1. V lost 6 bases to trimming and J lost 0 bases; unmatched junction nucleotides: 7. The CDR3 is 15 residues long. Looked up from germline, CDR1 is SNHLY and CDR2 is FYNNEI. The CDR3 region is CASRRTGGVNTEAFF. The DNA for the CDR3 is TGTGCCAGCAGACGGACAGGAGGGGTGAACACTGAAGCTTTCTTT.

The chain couples TRBV9 to TRBJ2-7; D is unresolved. This CDR3 is built from 15 residues. CDR1 is SGDLS and CDR2 is YYNGEE in the germline V gene. The V and J ends lost 0 bases and 0 bases respectively, with 10 bases between them. As DNA, the CDR3 is TGTGCCAGCAGCGTAGATTGGTCCCCCTCCTACGAGCAGTACTTC. It yields the protein CASSVDWSPSYEQYF.

The chain's CDR3 is CASSPSGQWGYTF. The CDR3 nucleotides are TGTGCCAGCAGCCCCTCGGGACAATGGGGCTACACCTTC. This sequence joins TRBV11-2 and TRBJ1-2; D might be TRBD1 (6 bases). Trimming left V 5 bases short and J 8 bases short, with 15 bases between. The length of the CDR3 is 13 residues. CDR1 and CDR2 from the germline V gene are SGHAT and FQNNGV. Based on the CDR3 plus reference TRBV11-2 and TRBJ1-2, the full variable domain is EAGVAQSPRYKIIEKRQSVAFWCNPISGHATLYWYQQILGQGPKLLIQFQNNGVVDDSQLPKDRFSAERLKGVDSTLKIQPAKLEDSAVYLCASSPSGQWGYTFGSGTRLTVV.

This chain connects TRBV7-2 to TRBJ1-1; TRBD1 matches at 7 bases. Germline assignment: CDR1 SGHTA and CDR2 FQGNSA. The CDR3 extends over 15 amino acids. Germline trimming cut 2 bases from V and 5 bases from J; bases unmatched to any gene: 8. CDR3 coding DNA: TGTGCCAGCAGCTTACCCTGGGACAGATGGACTGAAGCTTTCTTT. The encoded protein is CASSLPWDRWTEAFF.